This T cell receptor (beta chain) stems from a study of T cells in Graves' hyperthyroidism and ophthalmopathy. Study-wide background: Any treatment followed the collection of peripheral blood at initial diagnosis. General observations from the study: Before onset, by a median of around 6.1 months, the model predicted ophthalmopathy. Blood shared most expanded thyroid clonotypes above 0.001. Researchers report that a 13 V-J model separated ophthalmopathy from stable hyperthyroidism.

RNA transcripts were the template for amplifying TCR beta CDR3 regions. TCR CDR3 regions were first amplified by RT-PCR with HTBI primers. MiXCR, applied by TCRdb to the multiplex PCR reads, yields one record per CDR3 protein. The sample includes 600,000 to 650,000 distinct CDR3 sequences, 20% of them seen just once. In its sample, this clonotype was seen once. The antigen is unknown. It may be a read error: a sequence one base away is much more abundant. V was shortened by 11 bases and J by 6 bases, with 20 bases between the two germline ends. Germline values: CDR1 MDHEN, CDR2 SYDVKM. This CDR3 spans 13 amino acids.

Material: blood. This receptor was identified in a man aged 25-40 years with Graves' ophthalmopathy. The chain has TRBV28 and TRBJ2-7, with D tentatively TRBD1 (6 bases). The CDR3 region has the DNA TGTGCCGGCATGAACAGGGAAGGGGGCGAGCAGTACTTC. It codes for CAGMNREGGEQYF. The complete variable domain, with remaining parts taken from reference TRBV28 and TRBJ2-7, reads DVKVTQSSRYLVKRTGEKVFLECVQDMDHENMFWYRQDPGLGLRLIYFSYDVKMKEKGDIPEGYSVSREKKERFSLILESASTNQTSMYLCAGMNREGGEQYFGPGTRLTVT.